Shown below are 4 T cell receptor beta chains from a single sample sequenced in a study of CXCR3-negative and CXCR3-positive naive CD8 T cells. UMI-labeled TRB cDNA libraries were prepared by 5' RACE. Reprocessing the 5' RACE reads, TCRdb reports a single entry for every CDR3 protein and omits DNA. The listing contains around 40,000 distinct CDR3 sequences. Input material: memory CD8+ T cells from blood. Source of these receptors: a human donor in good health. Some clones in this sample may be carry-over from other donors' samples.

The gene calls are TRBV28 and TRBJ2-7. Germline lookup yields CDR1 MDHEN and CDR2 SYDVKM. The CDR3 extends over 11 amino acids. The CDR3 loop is CASSALNEQYF. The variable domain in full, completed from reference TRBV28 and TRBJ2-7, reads DVKVTQSSRYLVKRTGEKVFLECVQDMDHENMFWYRQDPGLGLRLIYFSYDVKMKEKGDIPEGYSVSREKKERFSLILESASTNQTSMYLCASSALNEQYFGPGTRLTVT.

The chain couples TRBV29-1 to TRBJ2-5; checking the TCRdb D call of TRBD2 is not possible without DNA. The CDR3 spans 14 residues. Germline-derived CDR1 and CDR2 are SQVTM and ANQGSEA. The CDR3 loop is CSVPPAAVQEAQYF. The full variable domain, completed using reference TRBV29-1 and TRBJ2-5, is SAVISQKPSRDICQRGTSLTIQCQVDSQVTMMFWYRQQPGQSLTLIATANQGSEATYESGFVIDKFPISRPNLTFSTLTVSNMSPEDSSIYLCSVPPAAVQEAQYFGPGTRLLVL.

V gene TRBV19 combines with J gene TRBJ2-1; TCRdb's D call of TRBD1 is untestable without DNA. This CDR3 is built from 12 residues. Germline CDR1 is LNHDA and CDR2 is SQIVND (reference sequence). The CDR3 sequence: CASSIPRNEQFF.

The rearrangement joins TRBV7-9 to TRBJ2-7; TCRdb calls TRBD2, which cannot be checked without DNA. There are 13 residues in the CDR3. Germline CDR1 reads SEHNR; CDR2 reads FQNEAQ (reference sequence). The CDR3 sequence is CASSAGGSGEQYF.